The 25 T cell receptor beta chains below were found in one sample sequenced in a study of response to subunit inactivated influenza vaccine (dated by TCRdb to 2016 to 2019). Libraries were prepared through RT-PCR. The sequencing machine was an Illumina HiSeq 2500. TCRdb took the public reads, trimmed them with fastp at Q25, ran MiXCR for clone calling and kept in-frame beta chains. Rows with one shared CDR3 protein collapse into an entry with the most common genes and DNA. Present in this sample are fewer than 750,000 distinct CDR3 sequences, 12% to 15% of which were seen just once. The ten most abundant clones make up around 10% of the sample. Sample: PBMCs from blood, taken roughly 12 days after vaccination. Every receptor here comes from a man aged 45-65 years who received an inactivated influenza vaccine. Donor details come from another sample of the same person, matched by shared clones.

The rearrangement joins TRBV7-2 to TRBJ1-1; D possibly corresponds to TRBD1 (5 bases). Germline CDR1 is SGHTA and CDR2 is FQGNSA. The CDR3 spans 15 residues. Between the trimmed V and J ends, which lost 1 base and 4 bases, there was a span of 13 bases. In DNA form, the CDR3 reads TGTGCCAGCAGCTTAGTACCGGGGCCGGGCACTGAAGCTTTCTTT. It specifies CASSLVPGPGTEAFF.

This clonotype was seen a handful of times. The V call is TRBV11-2, the J call TRBJ2-3; possible D gene TRBD1, 6 bases. The CDR3 is 13 amino acids. The germline V and J ends were trimmed by 7 bases and 5 bases, with 13 bases remaining between them. CDR1 and CDR2 (germline): SGHAT, FQNNGV. The DNA for the CDR3 is TGTGCCAGCAAGGGGGTCCCCGGAGATACGCAGTATTTT. Translation: CASKGVPGDTQYF.

The rearrangement joins TRBV3-1 to TRBJ2-2, with 8 bases lining up with TRBD1. Germline V CDR1 and CDR2: LGHDT, YNNKEL (reference sequence). CDR3 length equals 17 residues. The ends lost 1 base at V and 4 bases at J; junction bases unmatched: 8. Here the CDR3 reads CASSQGGGTGLTGELFF. The CDR3 DNA reads as TGTGCCAGCAGCCAAGGGGGTGGGACAGGACTCACCGGGGAGCTGTTTTTT.

This clonotype was counted ten times or more. J is TRBJ2-5 and V is TRBV12-3 or TRBV12-4; 9 nucleotides match TRBD1. CDR3 size: 15 residues. With 3 bases clipped from V and 1 base from J, the junction kept 3 bases outside the gene matches. For the CDR3, the DNA is TGTGCCAGCAGTTTGGGACAGGGCCGCCAAGAGACCCAGTACTTC. This codes for CASSLGQGRQETQYF.

This clonotype has a count of ten or more. The V call is TRBV5-5, the J call TRBJ2-4; D possibly uses TRBD1 or TRBD2 (6 bases each). The CDR3 totals 14 residues. Trimming cost V 1 base and J 5 bases, with 10 bases left between them. The germline gives CDR1 SGHKS, CDR2 YYEKEE (reference sequence). CDR3 nucleotide sequence: TGTGCCAGCAGCTTGAAGGGGGAGGAAAACATTCAGTACTTC. Its protein product is CASSLKGEENIQYF.

The J gene is TRBJ2-5, the V gene TRBV20-1; D unresolved. The V gene's germline CDR1 is DFQATT and CDR2 SNEGSKA (reference sequence). The CDR3 runs to 15 residues. V dropped 0 bases and J dropped 4 bases, with 15 bases sitting between them. The CDR3 is CSARDAVGVRETQYF. Written as DNA, the CDR3 is TGCAGTGCTAGAGATGCAGTTGGCGTCAGAGAGACCCAGTACTTC.

Only a few counts were recorded for this clonotype. The V call is TRBV20-1, the J call TRBJ2-3; 9 bases align to TRBD2. Per the germline V gene, CDR1 is DFQATT and CDR2 is SNEGSKA (reference sequence). The V and J ends lost 1 base and 0 bases, in that order; junction bases with no gene match: 8. The CDR3 is 17 amino acids. The CDR3 DNA reads TGCAGTGCTAGAGTTGGGGGTAGCGGGGGAAGCACAGATACGCAGTATTTT. It codes for CSARVGGSGGSTDTQYF.

This clonotype was found a few times. This rearrangement joins TRBV7-8 to TRBJ2-7; a possible D gene is TRBD2 (6 bases). V lost 5 bases, J lost 2 bases, and 13 bases lay in between. Germline values: CDR1 SGHVS, CDR2 FQNEAQ. The CDR3 runs 14 residues. DNA of the CDR3: TGTGCCAGCAGCCGGCGGAGGGTGGCCTACGAGCAGTACTTC. Encoded protein: CASSRRRVAYEQYF. The variable domain in full, completed from reference TRBV7-8 and TRBJ2-7, reads GAGVSQSPRYKVAKRGQDVALRCDPISGHVSLFWYQQALGQGPEFLTYFQNEAQLDKSGLPSDRFFAERPEGSVSTLKIQRTQQEDSAVYLCASSRRRVAYEQYFGPGTRLTVT.

Remarks on this clonotype: A much larger clone is a single base away; this may be a read error. This sequence joins TRBV5-1 and TRBJ2-1; D remains ambiguous. The CDR3 runs to 12 residues. Trimming took 0 bases from V and 6 from J, leaving 4 bases between them. Germline CDR1 SGHRS, CDR2 YFSETQ. The CDR3, as DNA: TGCGCCAGCAGCTTGGACTCCAATGAGCAGTTCTTC. Protein sequence: CASSLDSNEQFF.

The chain employs TRBV24-1 and TRBJ1-1; no clear D. V was clipped by 9 bases and J by 0 bases, with 7 bases between them. Per germline, CDR1 KGHDR and CDR2 SFDVKD. The CDR3 totals 12 residues. The CDR3 DNA reads as TGTGCCACCCGAGGTGTGAACACTGAAGCTTTCTTT. It yields the protein CATRGVNTEAFF.

The chain links TRBV3-1 to TRBJ2-7; D is tentatively TRBD1 or TRBD2 (5 bases each). The CDR3 spans 14 residues. Germline V gene data show CDR1 as LGHDT and CDR2 as YNNKEL (reference sequence). Deletions cut 5 bases from V and 6 bases from J, with 17 bases between. CDR3 in amino acids: CASSNRDAFGEQYF. The CDR3 DNA reads TGTGCCAGCAGCAACCGGGACGCCTTTGGCGAGCAGTACTTC.

This chain joins TRBV6-1 and TRBJ2-6; D perhaps matches TRBD2 (5 bases). This CDR3 is 19 amino acids long. Deletions cut 5 bases from V and 0 bases from J, with 20 bases between. Germline values: CDR1 MNHNS, CDR2 SASEGT. The DNA for the CDR3 is TGTGCCAGCAGTCCCCCGGGGTCCCAGCTCAACTCTGGGGCCAACGTCCTGACTTTC. Translating it yields CASSPPGSQLNSGANVLTF.

The chain recombines TRBV14 with TRBJ1-1; D uncertain. Germline-derived CDR1 and CDR2 are SGHDN and FVKESK. V was cut by 0 bases and J by 5 bases, with 10 bases left in between. CDR3 length: 14 amino acids. CDR3 DNA sequence: TGTGCCAGCAGCCAAGATTTGGTAGGAACTGAAGCTTTCTTT. This encodes CASSQDLVGTEAFF.

The chain links TRBV2 to TRBJ2-3; 13 positions match TRBD2. Trimming cost V 7 bases and J 2 bases; bases outside gene matches: 3. The CDR3 has 15 amino acids. Germline V CDR1 and CDR2: SNHLY, FYNNEI. The CDR3 DNA sequence: TGTGCCAGCATTGGGACTAGCGGGGCCACAGATACGCAGTATTTT. Translation: CASIGTSGATDTQYF.

V and J are TRBV24-1 and TRBJ2-7; 8 bases map to TRBD2. CDR3 length equals 14 residues. The germline gives CDR1 KGHDR, CDR2 SFDVKD. Germline trimming cut 9 bases from V and 0 bases from J; bases unmatched to any gene: 6. DNA of the CDR3: TGTGCCACCGGGCCCGGGGGGGTCTCCTACGAGCAGTACTTC. This gives the protein CATGPGGVSYEQYF.

The V call is TRBV20-1, the J call TRBJ2-5; 10 bases are shared with TRBD2. CDR3 length: 15 amino acids. Trimming at V came to 5 bases and at J to 2 bases, leaving 8 bases not matched to a gene. Germline V gene lookup returns CDR1 DFQATT and CDR2 SNEGSKA (reference sequence). DNA of the CDR3: TGCAGTGCTGGGCCTAGCGGGAGACCACAAGAGACCCAGTACTTC. It is translated as CSAGPSGRPQETQYF.

This clonotype occurred a few times. The chain employs TRBV4-2 and TRBJ2-1; no definite D call. The CDR3 sequence is 13 residues long. From germline, CDR1 is LGHNA and CDR2 YNFKEQ. The V end was cut by 4 bases, the J end by 7 bases, with 11 bases between. The CDR3 region has the DNA TGTGCCAGCAGCCCTCGGACGGAGAATGAGCAGTTCTTC. Translating gives CASSPRTENEQFF.

This clonotype was detected only a few times. The chain recombines TRBV28 with TRBJ2-3, with 7 bases that match TRBD2. V dropped 5 bases and J dropped 1; count of bases not matched to a gene: 6. This CDR3 comprises 15 residues. CDR1 and CDR2 (germline): MDHEN, SYDVKM. CDR3 loop: CASSSRGLGTDTQYF. CDR3 coding DNA: TGTGCCAGCAGTAGCCGTGGACTAGGCACAGATACGCAGTATTTT.

This rearrangement joins TRBV7-8 to TRBJ2-2; 10 bases align to TRBD1. The junction had 7 bases not matched to a gene; V was cut back by 6 bases and J by 6 bases. The CDR3 contains 15 residues. The V gene's germline CDR1 is SGHVS and CDR2 FQNEAQ. The CDR3 reads CASSFDRGPPGELFF. The CDR3 DNA reads as TGTGCCAGCAGTTTCGACAGGGGGCCCCCCGGGGAGCTGTTTTTT.

The genes are TRBV15 and TRBJ1-1; no clear D. This CDR3 has 13 amino acids. The V and J ends lost 2 bases and 0 bases respectively, with 4 bases between them. Germline V gene data show CDR1 as LNHNV and CDR2 as YYDKDF (reference sequence). CDR3 nucleotides: TGTGCCACCAGCAGAACGATGAACACTGAAGCTTTCTTT. It encodes CATSRTMNTEAFF.

The V gene is TRBV6-2 or TRBV6-3, the J gene TRBJ1-1; D unclear. V gave up 5 bases and J gave up 0 bases, with 13 bases separating them. Germline values: CDR1 MNHEY, CDR2 SVGEGT. There are 15 residues in the CDR3. The CDR3 coding sequence is TGTGCCAGCAGTCCTCGGCAGGTCGTGAACACTGAAGCTTTCTTT. As protein: CASSPRQVVNTEAFF.

V usage is TRBV13 and J usage is TRBJ2-7; perhaps TRBD1 as D (5 bases). Trimming pared 2 bases from V and 1 base from J, leaving 21 bases between. CDR1 and CDR2 from the germline V gene are PRHDT and FYEKMQ (reference sequence). CDR3 length equals 18 residues. The CDR3 bases are TGTGCCAGCAGCTTAAAGACGGCCGAAAGGGGAAATTCCTACGAGCAGTACTTC. This gives the protein CASSLKTAERGNSYEQYF.

This clonotype has ten or more counts. This chain connects TRBV12-3 or TRBV12-4 to TRBJ1-6, with D unresolved. The V gene lost 3 bases and the J gene lost 9 bases, with 12 bases spanning the gap. This CDR3 is 14 amino acids long. CDR3 nucleotides: TGTGCCAGCAGTTTGGCGATTGACATTTCACCCCTCCACTTT. It codes for CASSLAIDISPLHF.

The sample holds a few counts of this clonotype. An end of the junction differs from the germline gene, which may be a read error. V gene TRBV20-1 combines with J gene TRBJ2-1; D gene uncertain. CDR1 and CDR2 from the germline V gene are DFQATT and SNEGSKA (reference sequence). The CDR3 is 14 residues long. Written as DNA, the CDR3 is TGCAGTGCTAGAGATGTGACCAACTACGATGAGCAGTTCTTC. As protein: CSARDVTNYDEQFF.

This clonotype was found a few times. The V and J genes are TRBV20-1 and TRBJ2-7; TRBD2 might be the D (6 bases). From germline, CDR1 is DFQATT and CDR2 SNEGSKA (reference sequence). This CDR3 is built from 13 residues. Trimming shortened V by 5 bases and J by 7 bases, and 18 bases separated the two germline ends. The CDR3 loop reads CSAPPSLAREQYF. The CDR3 nucleotides are TGCAGTGCTCCCCCCTCACTAGCTAGGGAGCAGTACTTC.